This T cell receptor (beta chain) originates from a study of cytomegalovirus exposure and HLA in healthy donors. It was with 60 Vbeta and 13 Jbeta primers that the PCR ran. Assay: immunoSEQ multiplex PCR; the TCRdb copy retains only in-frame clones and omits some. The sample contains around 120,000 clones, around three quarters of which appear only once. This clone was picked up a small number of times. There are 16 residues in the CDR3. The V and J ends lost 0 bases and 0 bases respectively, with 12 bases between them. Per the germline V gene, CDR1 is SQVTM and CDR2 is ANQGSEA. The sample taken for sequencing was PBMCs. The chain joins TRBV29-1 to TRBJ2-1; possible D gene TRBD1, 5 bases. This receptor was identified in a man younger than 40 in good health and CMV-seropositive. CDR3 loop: CSVEDNRGSSYNEQFF. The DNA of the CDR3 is TGCAGCGTTGAAGATAATAGGGGTAGCTCCTACAATGAGCAGTTCTTC.